Detailed here is one T cell receptor beta chain. Its cognate antigen is unknown. This entry is derived from a study of cytomegalovirus exposure and HLA in healthy donors. Germline V lookup: CDR1 KGHSH, CDR2 LQKENI. The germline V and J ends were trimmed by 7 bases and 4 bases, with 18 bases remaining between them. The length of the CDR3 is 15 residues. Study results and limitations: Differences between HLA loci emerged in a later analysis of TCR association rates, with DRB1 most and HLA-C fewest. A later analysis linked a missense DCLRE1C variant to TCR beta V- and J-gene trimming.

Amplification used 60 Vbeta primers and 13 Jbeta primers. Source study methods: Unique TCR beta chains numbered roughly 83 million in a later analysis, with roughly 10 million shared. Sequencing was performed with immunoSEQ multiplex PCR; in TCRdb, only in-frame clones are kept and a portion is missing. D and trimming were read from the DNA, whereas the V and J calls and clone size are those reported in that table. Recorded for this sample: about 76,000 clones. This chain links TRBV18 with TRBJ2-3, with D perhaps matching TRBD2 (7 bases). The clonotype was recovered from a middle-aged woman in good health and CMV-seropositive. The specimen was PBMCs. CDR3 loop: CASFTKGGGPDTQYF. CDR3 in DNA: TGTGCCAGCTTTACCAAGGGCGGGGGCCCAGATACGCAGTATTTT.